This T cell receptor (beta chain) appears in the sequencing data of a study of shared clonotypes between healthy human individuals. The germline V gene encodes CDR1 KGHSH and CDR2 LQKENI. The V end was cut by 2 bases, the J end by 4 bases, with 9 bases between. The CDR3 loop spans 15 amino acids. The table came from immunoSEQ multiplex PCR; TCRdb's copy has only in-frame clones and leaves some out. The table lists some 510,000 clones, about four fifths of them singletons. With respect to this clone: At the DNA level, this CDR3 is encoded by other sequences in the same sample as well.

What was sequenced was PBMCs. This rearrangement joins TRBV18 to TRBJ2-6; D gene unclear. This receptor was obtained from a woman between 40 and 50 years old in good health. Some clones in this sample may be carry-over from other donors' samples. In DNA, the CDR3 is TGTGCCAGCTCACCATTGGGAAGCGGGGCCAACGTCCTGACTTTC. Encoded protein: CASSPLGSGANVLTF.